This TCR beta chain originates from a study of T-cell memory formation after mild COVID-19. Study results and limitations: Memory sampled before infection contained some responding clones, suggesting cross-reactive memory joined. Day 15 to 85 contracting clones showed balanced CD4/CD8; later expanders leaned CD4+.

This clonotype was seen more than once but under ten times. Its cognate antigen is unknown. A read error may produce the germline difference seen at one junction end. The CDR3 runs 12 residues. TCRdb recomputed calls from the 5' RACE reads with MiXCR, one row per CDR3 protein. The sample carries 140,000 or so distinct CDR3 sequences, 11% to 15% recorded once. The origin of this receptor is an adult woman who had mild COVID-19 (a few samples of this study predate the infection). Cell type and time point are not known. This chain joins TRBV12-3 or TRBV12-4 and TRBJ2-5; TRBD2 is a possible D gene (6 bases). Sample: PBMCs or a T cell subset sorted from them (not recorded which). CDR3: CASSGQRGVEDF. Here the CDR3 DNA reads TGTGCCAGCAGTGGACAACGCGGGGTTGAGGACTTC.